This T cell receptor beta chain appears in the sequencing data of a study of early T cells in non-severe SARS-CoV-2 infection. Turning to the study itself: The chains were unpaired, and the sequenced material was bulk RNA from unsorted whole blood.

In germline, CDR1 is SGHRS, CDR2 YFSETQ. Deletions cut 7 bases from V and 0 bases from J, with 13 bases between. The CDR3 is 14 amino acids. Study observations and caveats: Anti-spike CD8 responses were favored by VDJdb matching, which missed private and CD4 specificities.

As part of library construction, unique molecular identifiers were attached to individual cDNA molecules. TCRdb used MiXCR to reprocess the 5' RACE reads, holding one entry per CDR3 protein. The table includes about 22,000 distinct CDR3 sequences, around 4.2% detected once. Points on this clonotype: Its target is not known.

The source is an adult who was a healthcare worker with PCR-confirmed SARS-CoV-2 infection or an uninfected control (not recorded which). Sequenced material: whole blood. The rearrangement uses TRBV5-1 and TRBJ2-5; the D is unclear. Written as DNA, the CDR3 is TGCGCCAGCCGATCTGGAGAGTACCAAGAGACCCAGTACTTC. This sequence encodes CASRSGEYQETQYF.